This T cell receptor (beta chain) was observed in a study of T cells in localized non-small cell lung cancer. Study results and caveats: Clonality peaked in uninvolved adjacent lung rather than tumor.

The assay was immunoSEQ multiplex PCR, and TCRdb's table has in-frame clones only and misses some. The sample lists about 82,000 clones, around three quarters occurring once. CDR3 length: 15 residues. V was shortened by 3 bases and J by 4 bases, with 10 bases between the two germline ends. Per germline, CDR1 MDHEN and CDR2 SYDVKM. A word on this clone: Its antigen remains unidentified.

The starting material was PBMCs, obtained before any cancer treatment. The chain joins TRBV28 to TRBJ2-6, with D possibly TRBD2 on 5 matching bases. This sequence originates from a man aged 40-75 years with stage II squamous cell lung carcinoma. The CDR3 loop reads CASSLWGVGANVLTF. CDR3 bases: TGTGCCAGCAGTTTGTGGGGAGTCGGGGCCAACGTCCTGACTTTC.